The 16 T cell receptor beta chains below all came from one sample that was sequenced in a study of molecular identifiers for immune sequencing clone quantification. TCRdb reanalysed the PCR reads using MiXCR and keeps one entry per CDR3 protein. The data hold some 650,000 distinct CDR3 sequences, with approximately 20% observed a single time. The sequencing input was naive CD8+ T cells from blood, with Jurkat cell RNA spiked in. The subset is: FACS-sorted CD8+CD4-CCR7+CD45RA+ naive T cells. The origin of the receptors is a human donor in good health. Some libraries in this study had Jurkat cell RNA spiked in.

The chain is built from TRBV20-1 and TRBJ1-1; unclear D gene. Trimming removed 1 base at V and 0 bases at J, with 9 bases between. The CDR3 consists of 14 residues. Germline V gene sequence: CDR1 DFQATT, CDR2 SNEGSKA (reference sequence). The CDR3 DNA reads TGCAGTGCTAGAGGCGGAGTTCTGAACACTGAAGCTTTCTTT. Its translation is CSARGGVLNTEAFF.

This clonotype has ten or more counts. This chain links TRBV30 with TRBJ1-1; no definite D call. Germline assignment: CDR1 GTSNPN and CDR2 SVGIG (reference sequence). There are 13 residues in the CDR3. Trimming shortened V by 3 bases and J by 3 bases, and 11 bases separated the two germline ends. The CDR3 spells CAWRIGLYTEAFF. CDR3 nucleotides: TGTGCCTGGAGGATCGGGTTGTACACTGAAGCTTTCTTT. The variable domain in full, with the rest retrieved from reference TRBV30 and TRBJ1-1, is SQTIHQWPATLVQPVGSPLSLECTVEGTSNPNLYWYRQAAGRGLQLLFYSVGIGQISSEVPQNLSASRPQDRQFILSSKKLLLSDSGFYLCAWRIGLYTEAFFGQGTRLTVV.

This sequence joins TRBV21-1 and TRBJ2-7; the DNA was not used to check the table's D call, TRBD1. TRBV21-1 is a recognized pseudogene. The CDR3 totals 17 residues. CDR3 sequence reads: CASSKTGTGKSSYEQYF. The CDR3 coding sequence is TGTGCCAGCAGCAAAACGGGGACAGGGAAGAGCTCCTACGAGCAGTACTTC.

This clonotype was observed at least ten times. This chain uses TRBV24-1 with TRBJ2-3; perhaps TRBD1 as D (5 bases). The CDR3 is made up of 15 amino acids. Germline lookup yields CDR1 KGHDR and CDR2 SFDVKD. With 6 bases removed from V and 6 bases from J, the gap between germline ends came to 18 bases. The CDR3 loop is CATSLRDSPVDTQYF. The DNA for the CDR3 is TGTGCCACCAGTCTCCGAGACAGCCCCGTTGATACGCAGTATTTT.

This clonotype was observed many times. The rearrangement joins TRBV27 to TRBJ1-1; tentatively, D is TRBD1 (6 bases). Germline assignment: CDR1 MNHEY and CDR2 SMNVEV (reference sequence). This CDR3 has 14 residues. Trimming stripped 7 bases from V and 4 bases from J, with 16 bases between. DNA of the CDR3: TGTGCCAGCACTCTGACAGGTCGGGCCACTGAAGCTTTCTTT. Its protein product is CASTLTGRATEAFF.

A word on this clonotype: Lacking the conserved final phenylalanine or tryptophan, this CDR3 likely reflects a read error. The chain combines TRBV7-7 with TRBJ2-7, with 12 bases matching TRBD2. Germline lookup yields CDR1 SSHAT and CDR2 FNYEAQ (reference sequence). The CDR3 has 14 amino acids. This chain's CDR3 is CASSPGTSGYEQYY. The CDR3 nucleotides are TGTGCTAGCAGCCCCGGGACTAGCGGGTACGAGCAGTACTAC.

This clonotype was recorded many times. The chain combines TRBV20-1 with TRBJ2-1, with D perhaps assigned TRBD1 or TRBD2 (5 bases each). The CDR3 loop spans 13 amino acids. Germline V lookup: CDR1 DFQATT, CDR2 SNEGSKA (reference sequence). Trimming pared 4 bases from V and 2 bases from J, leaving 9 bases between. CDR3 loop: CSANGAAYNEQFF. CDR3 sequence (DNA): TGCAGTGCTAACGGGGCGGCCTACAATGAGCAGTTCTTC.

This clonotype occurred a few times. The CDR3 sequence: CSVEGVGYTF. Written as DNA, the CDR3 is TGCAGCGTTGAGGGGGTTGGCTACACCTTC. The V call is TRBV29-1, the J call TRBJ1-2; maybe TRBD1 (5 bases). The CDR3 is made up of 10 amino acids. V was trimmed by 3 bases and J by 7 bases, leaving 6 bases between them. Germline V gene sequence: CDR1 SQVTM, CDR2 ANQGSEA.

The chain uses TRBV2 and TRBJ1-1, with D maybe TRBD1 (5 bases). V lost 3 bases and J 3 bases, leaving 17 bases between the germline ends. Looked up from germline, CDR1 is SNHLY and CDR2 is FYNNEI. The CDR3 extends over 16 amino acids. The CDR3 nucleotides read TGTGCCAGCAGTGACAGGGATCCAATTCAGGACACTGAAGCTTTCTTT. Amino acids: CASSDRDPIQDTEAFF.

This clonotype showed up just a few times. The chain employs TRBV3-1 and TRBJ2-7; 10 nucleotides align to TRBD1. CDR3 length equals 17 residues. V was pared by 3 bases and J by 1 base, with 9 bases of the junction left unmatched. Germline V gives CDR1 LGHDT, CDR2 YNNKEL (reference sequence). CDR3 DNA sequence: TGTGCCAGCAGCCAGAGTGGGACAGGGGTATTTTCCTACGAGCAGTACTTC. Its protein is CASSQSGTGVFSYEQYF.

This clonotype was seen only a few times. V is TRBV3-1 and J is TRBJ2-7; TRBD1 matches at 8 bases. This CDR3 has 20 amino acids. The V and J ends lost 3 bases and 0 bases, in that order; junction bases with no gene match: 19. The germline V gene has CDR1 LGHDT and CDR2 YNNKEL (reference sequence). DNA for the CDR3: TGTGCCAGCAGCCAGAAAATGGGGACAGGTTTTATCCAGGTCTCCTACGAGCAGTACTTC. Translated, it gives CASSQKMGTGFIQVSYEQYF.

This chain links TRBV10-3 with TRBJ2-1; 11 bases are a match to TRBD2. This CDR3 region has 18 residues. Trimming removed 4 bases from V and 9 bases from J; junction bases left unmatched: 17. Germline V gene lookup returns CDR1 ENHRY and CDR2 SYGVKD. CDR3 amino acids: CAISGGLAARPGGPEQFF. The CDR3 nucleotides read TGTGCCATCAGTGGGGGACTAGCGGCTCGACCAGGAGGGCCTGAGCAGTTCTTC.

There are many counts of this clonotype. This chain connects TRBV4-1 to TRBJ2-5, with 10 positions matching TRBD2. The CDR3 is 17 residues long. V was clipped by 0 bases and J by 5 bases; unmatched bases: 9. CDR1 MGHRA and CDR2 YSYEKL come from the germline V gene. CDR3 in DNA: TGCGCCAGCAGCCAAGATCCCCCAGCGGGGGGGCTGGAGACCCAGTACTTC. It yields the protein CASSQDPPAGGLETQYF.

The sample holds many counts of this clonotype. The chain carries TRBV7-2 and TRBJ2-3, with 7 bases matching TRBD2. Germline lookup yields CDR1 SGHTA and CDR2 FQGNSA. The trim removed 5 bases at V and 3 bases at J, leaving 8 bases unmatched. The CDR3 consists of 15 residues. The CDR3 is CASSESGAQTDTQYF. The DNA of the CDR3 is TGTGCCAGCAGCGAGAGCGGGGCCCAAACAGATACGCAGTATTTT.

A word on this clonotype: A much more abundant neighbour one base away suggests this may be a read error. The CDR3 loop is CASSLVAHDGELFF. The CDR3 DNA follows: TGTGCCAGCAGTTTAGTGGCCCATGACGGGGAGCTGTTTTTT. The rearrangement joins TRBV27 to TRBJ2-2, with D hard to call. The germline gives CDR1 MNHEY, CDR2 SMNVEV (reference sequence). Deletions cut 2 bases from V and 7 bases from J, with 11 bases between. The CDR3 has 14 residues.

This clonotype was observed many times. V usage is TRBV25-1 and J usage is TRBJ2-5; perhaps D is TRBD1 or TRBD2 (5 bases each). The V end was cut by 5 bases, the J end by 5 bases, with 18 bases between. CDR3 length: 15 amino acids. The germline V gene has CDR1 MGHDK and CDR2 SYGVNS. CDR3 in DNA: TGTGCCAGCAGTATCCAGGGACGGATTTGGGAGACCCAGTACTTC. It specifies CASSIQGRIWETQYF.